The TCR beta chain described here comes from a study of T cell responses to AZD1222 COVID-19 vaccine. Turning to the study itself: Pooling of second doses given at about 4 or about 12 weeks was done. Study outcomes and limitations: Repertoire sampling was restricted to post-peak T cell response timepoints. Reports indicate that nearly half of spike-specific TCRs are directed at unmutated variant regions. CD4 TCRs associated with vaccination spanned spike, dominating at 160-218 and 743-854.

For this clone: The antigen remains undetermined.

Germline V gene sequence: CDR1 LNHDA, CDR2 SQIVND (reference sequence). V shed 5 bases and J shed 3 bases, with 25 bases lying between them. This CDR3 contains 18 residues. Data came from immunoSEQ multiplex PCR; TCRdb stores just in-frame clones and leaves some out. The table shows about 150,000 clones, with 85% to 95% occurring only once. The specimen comprised peripheral blood, sampled on day 0 of AZD1222 vaccination. This receptor was obtained from an adult in good health. The chain recombines TRBV19 with TRBJ1-1, with D hard to call. The CDR3 region has the DNA TGTGCCAGTAGTTCCGTAAAAGCGCTCACCTACACGGACACTGAAGCTTTCTTT. The encoded protein is CASSSVKALTYTDTEAFF.